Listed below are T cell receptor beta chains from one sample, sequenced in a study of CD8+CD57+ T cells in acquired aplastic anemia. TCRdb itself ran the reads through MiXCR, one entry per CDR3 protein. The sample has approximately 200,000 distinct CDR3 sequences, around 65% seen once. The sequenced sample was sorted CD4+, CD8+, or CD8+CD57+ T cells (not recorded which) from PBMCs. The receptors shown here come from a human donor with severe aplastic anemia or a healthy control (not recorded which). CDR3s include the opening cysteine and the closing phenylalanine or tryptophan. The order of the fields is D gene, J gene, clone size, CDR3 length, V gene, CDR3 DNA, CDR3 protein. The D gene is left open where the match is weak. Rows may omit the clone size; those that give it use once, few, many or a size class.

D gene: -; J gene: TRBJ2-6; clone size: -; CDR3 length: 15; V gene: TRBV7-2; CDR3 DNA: TGTGCCAGCAGCTTAATGGTGTATGGGGCCAACGTCCTGACTTTC; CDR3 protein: CASSLMVYGANVLTF
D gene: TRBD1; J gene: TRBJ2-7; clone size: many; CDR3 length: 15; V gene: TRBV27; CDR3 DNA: TGTGCCAGCAGTTTGACAGGGACATTTGCCTACGAGCAGTACTTC; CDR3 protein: CASSLTGTFAYEQYF
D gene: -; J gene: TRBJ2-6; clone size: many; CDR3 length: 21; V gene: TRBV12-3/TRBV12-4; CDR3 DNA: TGTGCCAGCAGTTTAATGCGGGGCGCCAATCCTCCACCCTCTGGGGCCAACGTCCTGACTTTC; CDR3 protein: CASSLMRGANPPPSGANVLTF
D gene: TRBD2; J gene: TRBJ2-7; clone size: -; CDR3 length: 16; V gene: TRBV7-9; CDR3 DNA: TGTGCCAGCAGACCCCGAACTAGCGGGGTTTGGGACGAGCAGTACTTC; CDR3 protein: CASRPRTSGVWDEQYF
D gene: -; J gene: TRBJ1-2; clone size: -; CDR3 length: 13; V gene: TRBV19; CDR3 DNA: TGTGCCAGTAGTATAGACAGGGTCTATGGCTACACCTTC; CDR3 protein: CASSIDRVYGYTF
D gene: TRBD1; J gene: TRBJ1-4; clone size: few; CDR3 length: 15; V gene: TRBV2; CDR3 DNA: TGTGCCAGCAAATCTGGGGACAGAGCAACCGAAAAACTGTTTTTT; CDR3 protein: CASKSGDRATEKLFF
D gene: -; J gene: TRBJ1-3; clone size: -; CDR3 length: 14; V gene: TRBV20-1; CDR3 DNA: TGCAGTGCTAGAGAACAGGCCCGTAGAAACACCATATATTTT; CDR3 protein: CSAREQARRNTIYF
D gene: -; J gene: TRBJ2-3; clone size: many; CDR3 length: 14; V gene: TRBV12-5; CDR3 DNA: TGTGCTAGTGCCTTAGGACAGTCCACAGATACGCAGTATTTT; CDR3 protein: CASALGQSTDTQYF
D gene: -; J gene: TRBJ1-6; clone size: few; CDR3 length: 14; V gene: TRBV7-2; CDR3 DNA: TGTGCCAGCAGCACAAGACAGCTCGGATCACCCCTCCACTTT; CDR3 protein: CASSTRQLGSPLHF
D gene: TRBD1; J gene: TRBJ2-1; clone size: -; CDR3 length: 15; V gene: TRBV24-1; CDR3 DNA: TGTGCCACCAGTGATTTCCGGGACAGGGACAATGAGCAGTTCTTC; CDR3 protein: CATSDFRDRDNEQFF
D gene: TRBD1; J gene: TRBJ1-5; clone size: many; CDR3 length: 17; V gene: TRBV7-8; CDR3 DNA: TGTGCAATATCAGCTTCCCCCGGGACAGCGCACAATCAGCCCCAGCATTTT; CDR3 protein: CAISASPGTAHNQPQHF
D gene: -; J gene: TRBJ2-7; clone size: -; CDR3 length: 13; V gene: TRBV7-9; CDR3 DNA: TGTGCCAGCAGCTCGACAGATCTGGAAGAGCAGTACTTC; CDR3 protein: CASSSTDLEEQYF
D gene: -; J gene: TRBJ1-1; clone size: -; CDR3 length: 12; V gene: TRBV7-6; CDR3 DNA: TGTGCCAGCAGCAGGGACTTGCCTGAAGCTTTCTTT; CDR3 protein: CASSRDLPEAFF
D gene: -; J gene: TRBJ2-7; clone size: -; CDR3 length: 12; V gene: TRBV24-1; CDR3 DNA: TGTGCCACCAGTGGAGACACCTACGAGCAGTACTTC; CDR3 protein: CATSGDTYEQYF
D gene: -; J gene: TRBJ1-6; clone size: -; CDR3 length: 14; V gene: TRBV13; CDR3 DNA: TGTGCCAGCAGTCCAACCCGGGGTGGTTCACCCCTCCACTTT; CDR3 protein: CASSPTRGGSPLHF
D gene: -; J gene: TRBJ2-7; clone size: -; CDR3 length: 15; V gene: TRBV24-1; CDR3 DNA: TGTGCCACCAGTGATTCAACCCACCCCTCCTACGAGCAGTACTTC; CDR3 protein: CATSDSTHPSYEQYF
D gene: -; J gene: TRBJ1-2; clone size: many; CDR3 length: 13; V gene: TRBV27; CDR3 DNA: TGTGCCAGCAGTAATATCAACGACTATGGCTACACCTTC; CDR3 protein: CASSNINDYGYTF
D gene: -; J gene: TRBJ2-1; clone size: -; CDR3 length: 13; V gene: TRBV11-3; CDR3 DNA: TGTGCCAGCAGCTTAGGACCCACATCTGAGCAGTTCTTC; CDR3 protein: CASSLGPTSEQFF
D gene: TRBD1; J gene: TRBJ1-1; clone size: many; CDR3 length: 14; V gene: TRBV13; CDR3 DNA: TGTGCCAGCAGCGAAGACAGGGGGAACACTGAAGCTTTCTTT; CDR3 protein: CASSEDRGNTEAFF
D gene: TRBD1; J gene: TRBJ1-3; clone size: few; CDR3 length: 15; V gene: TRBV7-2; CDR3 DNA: TGTGCCAGCAGCTCCGGACAGGGCTCTGGAAACACCATATATTTT; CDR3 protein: CASSSGQGSGNTIYF
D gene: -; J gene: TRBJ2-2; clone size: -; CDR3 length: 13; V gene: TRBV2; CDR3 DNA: TGTGCCAGCAGCAGGAGAGAGGTCGGGGAGCTGTTTTTT; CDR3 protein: CASSRREVGELFF
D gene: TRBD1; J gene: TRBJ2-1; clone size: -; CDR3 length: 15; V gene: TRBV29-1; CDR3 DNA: TGCAGCTTCTTCGTAGGGGGCGAGTTCTACAATGAGCAGTTCTTC; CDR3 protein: CSFFVGGEFYNEQFF
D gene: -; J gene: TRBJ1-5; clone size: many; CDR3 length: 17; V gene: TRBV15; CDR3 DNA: TGTGCCACCAGCAGATTCCCCCTGGACGAATCTTATCAGCCCCAGCATTTT; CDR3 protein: CATSRFPLDESYQPQHF
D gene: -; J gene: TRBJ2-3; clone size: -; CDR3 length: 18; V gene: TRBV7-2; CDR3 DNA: TGTGCCAGCAGCCGCTACGAGGGGCGTTATGGCTACACAGATACGCAGTATTTT; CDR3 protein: CASSRYEGRYGYTDTQYF
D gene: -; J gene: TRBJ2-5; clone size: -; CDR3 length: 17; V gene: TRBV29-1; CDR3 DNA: TGCAGCGTTGAAGGGCCTCCCACCCATTTGCTACAAGAGACCCAGTACTTC; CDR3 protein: CSVEGPPTHLLQETQYF
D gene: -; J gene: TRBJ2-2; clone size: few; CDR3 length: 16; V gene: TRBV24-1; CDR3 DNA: TGTGCCACCCTCTCCGTGGGCCTTAGGGACACCGGGGAGCTGTTTTTT; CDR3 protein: CATLSVGLRDTGELFF
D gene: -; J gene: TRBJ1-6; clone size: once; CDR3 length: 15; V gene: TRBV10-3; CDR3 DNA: TGTGCCATCAGTGGGGATCGGACAGTTAATTCACCCCTCCACTTT; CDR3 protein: CAISGDRTVNSPLHF
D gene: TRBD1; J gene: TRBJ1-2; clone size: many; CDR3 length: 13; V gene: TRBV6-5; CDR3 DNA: TGTGCCAGCAGTCCCGGACAGGGCTCGGGCTACACCTTC; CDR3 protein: CASSPGQGSGYTF
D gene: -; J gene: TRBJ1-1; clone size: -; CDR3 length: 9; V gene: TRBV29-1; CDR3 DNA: TGCAGCGTTGGATCCCAAGCTTTCTTT; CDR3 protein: CSVGSQAFF
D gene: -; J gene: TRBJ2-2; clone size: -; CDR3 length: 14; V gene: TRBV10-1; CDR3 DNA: TGCGCCAGCAGTGAGACCGGGGGCACCGGGGAGCTGTTTTTT; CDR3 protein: CASSETGGTGELFF
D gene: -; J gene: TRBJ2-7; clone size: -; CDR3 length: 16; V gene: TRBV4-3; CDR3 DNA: TGCGCCAGCAGCCAAGCCAAAGGGGGGAACTCCTACGAGCAGTACTTC; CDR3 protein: CASSQAKGGNSYEQYF
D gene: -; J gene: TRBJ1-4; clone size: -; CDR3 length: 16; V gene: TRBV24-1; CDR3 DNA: TGTGCCACCAGTGATTCTTCGGGGGGCCAAAATGAAAAACTGTTTTTT; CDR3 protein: CATSDSSGGQNEKLFF
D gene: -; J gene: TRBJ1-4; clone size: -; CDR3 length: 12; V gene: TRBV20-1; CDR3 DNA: TGCAGTGCTCAACAGGATAATGAAAAACTGTTTTTT; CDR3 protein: CSAQQDNEKLFF
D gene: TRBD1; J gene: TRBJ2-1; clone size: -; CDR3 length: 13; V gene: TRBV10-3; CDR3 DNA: TGTGCCATCGGACAGGGGGTAAACAATGAGCAGTTCTTC; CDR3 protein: CAIGQGVNNEQFF
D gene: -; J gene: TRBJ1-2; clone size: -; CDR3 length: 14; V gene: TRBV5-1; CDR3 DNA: TGCGCCAGCAGCATAGAGTCACCTAACTATGGCTACACCTTC; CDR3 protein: CASSIESPNYGYTF
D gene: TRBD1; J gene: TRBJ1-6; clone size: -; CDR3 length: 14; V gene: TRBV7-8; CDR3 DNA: TGTGCCAGCAGCTTGACAGGGGGTGGTTCACCCCTCCACTTT; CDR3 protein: CASSLTGGGSPLHF
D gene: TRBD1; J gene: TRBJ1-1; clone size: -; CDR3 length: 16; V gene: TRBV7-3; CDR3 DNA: TGTGCCAGCAGCTTAACTGAGGGACAGGGCAACACTGAAGCTTTCTTT; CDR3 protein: CASSLTEGQGNTEAFF
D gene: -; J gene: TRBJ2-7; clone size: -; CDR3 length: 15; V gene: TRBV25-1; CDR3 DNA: TGTGCCAGCAGTGCTAGATCCCCAGGGTCCTACGAGCAGTACTTC; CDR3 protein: CASSARSPGSYEQYF
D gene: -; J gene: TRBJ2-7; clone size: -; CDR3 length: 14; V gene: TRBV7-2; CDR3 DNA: TGTGCCAGCAGCCCCTTATACCGGGACGCCCAAATCCTCTTC; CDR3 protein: CASSPLYRDAQILF
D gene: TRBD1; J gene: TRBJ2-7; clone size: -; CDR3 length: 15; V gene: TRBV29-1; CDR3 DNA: TGCAGCGTCCGGGGACAGGGGGCCAACCCCTACGAGCAGTACTTC; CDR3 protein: CSVRGQGANPYEQYF
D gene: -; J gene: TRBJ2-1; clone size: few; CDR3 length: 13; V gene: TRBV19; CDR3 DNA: TGTGCCACCAAATACACAGGGAACAATGAGCAGTTCTTC; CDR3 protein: CATKYTGNNEQFF
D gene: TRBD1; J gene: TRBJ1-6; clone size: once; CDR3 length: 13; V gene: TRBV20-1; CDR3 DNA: TGCAGTGCAGGACAGGGTGTGAATTCACCCCTCCACTTT; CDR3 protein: CSAGQGVNSPLHF
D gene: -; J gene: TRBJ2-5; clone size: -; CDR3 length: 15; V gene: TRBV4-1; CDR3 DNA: TGCGCCAGCAGCCAGACAAGGGGGATGCGTGAGACCCAGTACTTC; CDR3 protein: CASSQTRGMRETQYF
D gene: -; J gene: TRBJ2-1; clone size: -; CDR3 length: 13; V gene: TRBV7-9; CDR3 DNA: TGTGCCAGCAGTTTGGACTCGGGGAAAGGGCAGTTCTTC; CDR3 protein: CASSLDSGKGQFF
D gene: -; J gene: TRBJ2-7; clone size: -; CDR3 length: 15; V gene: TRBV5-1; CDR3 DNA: TGCGCCAGCAGCTTGGCCGGGACTGGTACCTACGAGCAGTACTTC; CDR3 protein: CASSLAGTGTYEQYF
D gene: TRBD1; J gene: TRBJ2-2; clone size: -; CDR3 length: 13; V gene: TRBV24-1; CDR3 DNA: TGTGCCACGGACAGGTGGAACACCGGGGAGCTGTTTTTT; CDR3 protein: CATDRWNTGELFF
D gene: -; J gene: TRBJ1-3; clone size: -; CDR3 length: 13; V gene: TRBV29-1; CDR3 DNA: TGCAGCGTTGAAAGGTATTCTGGAAACACCATATATTTT; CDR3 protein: CSVERYSGNTIYF